The rows below give T cell receptor beta chains drawn from one sample of a study of vaccination effects on CD4 cells after COVID-19. Sequencing used immunoSEQ multiplex PCR; TCRdb keeps in-frame clones, though not all of them. The data contain fewer than 40,000 clones, around four fifths of them singletons. No antigen is known for these receptors. Sequenced here: CD4+ T cells from PBMCs cultured with HCoV-NL63 spike peptides, sampled after COVID-19 vaccination. Source of these receptors: a human donor who received a COVID-19 vaccine. Some clones in this sample may be carry-over from other donors' samples. Both conserved end residues are part of each CDR3. The D gene is left open where the match is weak. Clone size is not always given. Where it is, it says once, few, many or a class for expanded clones.

TRBJ1-2	NA	TRBV6-6	NA	TGTGCCAGCAGTTACTCGAATCTGGGAACTAACTATGGCTACACCTTC	CASSYSNLGTNYGYTF
TRBJ1-2	few	TRBV7-9	NA	TGTGCCAGCAGCCCCAGGGACAACTATGGCTACACCTTC	CASSPRDNYGYTF
TRBJ2-2	NA	TRBV5-1	TRBD2	TGCGCCAGCAGCCCGCCGTGGACTAGCGGGGGTGGCACCGGGGAGCTGTTTTTT	CASSPPWTSGGGTGELFF
TRBJ2-5	NA	TRBV19	TRBD1	TGTGCCAGTAGGCCGGTAGGGGGCCCCCCAGAGACCCAGTACTTC	CASRPVGGPPETQYF
TRBJ1-1	NA	TRBV2	NA	TGTGCCAGCGGCCGGTCAGGGGAAACTGAAGCTTTCTTT	CASGRSGETEAFF
TRBJ2-3	NA	TRBV7-3	NA	TGTGCCAGCAGCTTAAACTTAGCGGAGGATACGCAGTATTTT	CASSLNLAEDTQYF
TRBJ1-5	NA	TRBV10-2	NA	TGCGCCAGCAGTGAGGGCCCCAGGGGTAGCAATCAGCCCCAGCATTTT	CASSEGPRGSNQPQHF
TRBJ2-5	NA	TRBV2	TRBD1	TGTGCCAGCACCTTCGGAGGGACAGGGGAAGAGACCCAGTACTTC	CASTFGGTGEETQYF
TRBJ2-5	NA	TRBV5-1	NA	TGCGCCAGCAGCTTGGATCGGGTAGGGGAGACCCAGTACTTC	CASSLDRVGETQYF
TRBJ2-2	NA	TRBV6-5	NA	TGTGCCAGTACCCTCGCGAACACCGGGGAGCTGTTTTTT	CASTLANTGELFF
TRBJ2-5	NA	TRBV6-5	TRBD2	TGTGCCAGCATTATTAGCGGGGGCGAGACCCAGTACTTC	CASIISGGETQYF
TRBJ1-5	NA	TRBV6-1	NA	TGTGCCAGCAGTGAGGCGGGACAAAACAATCAGCCCCAGCATTTT	CASSEAGQNNQPQHF
TRBJ1-2	NA	TRBV11-2	NA	TGTGCCAGCAGCCCCAGTGGTGGGACGTATGGCTACACCTTC	CASSPSGGTYGYTF
TRBJ1-6	NA	TRBV6-5	NA	TGTGCCAGCAAGACGGACACCTATAATTCACCCCTCCACTTT	CASKTDTYNSPLHF
TRBJ1-3	NA	TRBV6-5	NA	TGTGCCAGCAGCACGTCAGACACCATATATTTT	CASSTSDTIYF
TRBJ2-2	once	TRBV19	NA	TGTGCCAGTAGTATGGGGGAAGCGAACACCGGGGAGCTGTTTTTT	CASSMGEANTGELFF
TRBJ2-4	large	TRBV7-2	NA	TGTGCCAGCAGCTTAGCGTATCAGGGACGGCTGTACTTC	CASSLAYQGRLYF
TRBJ2-5	NA	TRBV5-4	NA	TGTGCCAGCAGCCCCTCGCCGGGGATTGGTCCCTTCGGTACGATGACCCAGTACTTC	CASSPSPGIGPFGTMTQYF
TRBJ1-2	NA	TRBV19	NA	TGTGCCAGTAGTACACAGGTTAACTATGGCTACACCTTC	CASSTQVNYGYTF
TRBJ1-5	few	TRBV7-9	NA	TGTGCCAGCAGCCCTCTGACAAGTAATCAGCCCCAGCATTTT	CASSPLTSNQPQHF
TRBJ2-5	NA	TRBV27	TRBD2	TGTGCCAGCAGTTCTAGCGGGGGTCTGAAGACCCAGTACTTC	CASSSSGGLKTQYF
TRBJ2-5	NA	TRBV29-1	NA	TGCAGCGTTGAAATCGCGTCACAAGAGACCCAGTACTTC	CSVEIASQETQYF
TRBJ2-5	once	TRBV5-1	TRBD2	TGCGCCAGCAGCTTAATGTGGGAGGGAGAGACCCAGTACTTC	CASSLMWEGETQYF
TRBJ2-6	NA	TRBV6-2/TRBV6-3	TRBD1	TGTGCCAGCAGCCGACCTCAGGGGGCTGGGGCCAACGTCCTGACTTTC	CASSRPQGAGANVLTF
TRBJ2-4	once	TRBV5-6	NA	TGTGCCAGCAGCTTCCGAGGGACCCAAAACATTCAGTACTTC	CASSFRGTQNIQYF
TRBJ1-5	NA	TRBV6-7	TRBD1	TGTGCCAGCAGTTACCAAGGGACAGCGGAGGGCAATCAGCCCCAGCATTTT	CASSYQGTAEGNQPQHF
TRBJ2-5	once	TRBV7-2	NA	TGTGCCAGCAGCTTAGTCCGGGCGCGACAAGAGACCCAGTACTTC	CASSLVRARQETQYF
TRBJ1-1	NA	TRBV18	NA	TGTGCCAGCTCCCACGGACAGCCCGAGGGCACTGAAGCTTTCTTT	CASSHGQPEGTEAFF
TRBJ1-2	NA	TRBV6-2/TRBV6-3	NA	TGTGCCAGCAGTGACAGTGACCATGGCTACACCTTC	CASSDSDHGYTF
TRBJ1-5	NA	TRBV6-1	TRBD1	TGTGCCAGCAGTGAAGGCGGACAGGGGATTTATAGCAATCAGCCCCAGCATTTT	CASSEGGQGIYSNQPQHF
TRBJ2-3	NA	TRBV11-1	TRBD2	TGTGCCAGCAGCGGGGGACTAGCGGGGGGAACAGATACGCAGTATTTT	CASSGGLAGGTDTQYF
TRBJ2-5	NA	TRBV10-3	NA	TGTGCCATCAGTGTAGGTAGCCAGGAGACCCAGTACTTC	CAISVGSQETQYF
TRBJ1-6	few	TRBV6-5	TRBD1	TGTGCCAGCAGTTATATGGGACAGGGTAATTCACCCCTCCACTTT	CASSYMGQGNSPLHF
TRBJ1-4	NA	TRBV6-5	TRBD1	TGTGCCAGCCAGAACAGGGGGACTAATGAAAAACTGTTTTTT	CASQNRGTNEKLFF
TRBJ2-5	NA	TRBV19	NA	TGTGCCAGTAGTACTTACTCGGGGACGGACCATGGAGAGACCCAGTACTTC	CASSTYSGTDHGETQYF
TRBJ1-2	NA	TRBV11-2	NA	TGTGCCAGCAACTCCAAGGGTGGGGGTAACTATGGCTACACCTTC	CASNSKGGGNYGYTF
TRBJ1-1	NA	TRBV18	NA	TGTGCCAGCTCACCGGACAGATTGAACACTGAAGCTTTCTTT	CASSPDRLNTEAFF
TRBJ2-2	NA	TRBV20-1	TRBD2	TGCAGTGCTAGTCGCAGCGGGGGGCCGAACACCGGGGAGCTGTTTTTT	CSASRSGGPNTGELFF
TRBJ2-4	NA	TRBV19	NA	TGTGCCAGCTCGGACTCATTAGCCAAAAACATTCAGTACTTC	CASSDSLAKNIQYF
TRBJ2-1	once	TRBV10-2	NA	TGCGCCAGCAGTGAGGGGGCCTACAATGAGCAGTTCTTC	CASSEGAYNEQFF
TRBJ1-1	NA	TRBV2	NA	TGTGCCAGCAGTGAATCGGGGGCGAGCACTGAAGCTTTCTTT	CASSESGASTEAFF
TRBJ1-2	few	TRBV5-1	NA	TGCGCCAGCAGTTCTTTCACCGGGACACTCACTTATGGCTACACCTTC	CASSSFTGTLTYGYTF
TRBJ2-3	NA	TRBV10-1	NA	TGCGCCAGCAGTGATTCTGGAAGAAGGGATACGCAGTATTTT	CASSDSGRRDTQYF
TRBJ1-1	NA	TRBV6-6	NA	TGTGCCAGCAGTTACTCGACGAACACTGAAGCTTTCTTT	CASSYSTNTEAFF
TRBJ2-5	once	TRBV28	TRBD2	TGTGCCAGCGATCGGGGGGTCAACCGTGGGGAGACCCAGTACTTC	CASDRGVNRGETQYF
TRBJ1-2	NA	TRBV7-8	TRBD1	TGTGCCAGCAGCTTAATCTGGGACAGGGGGGCCAATGGCTACACCTTC	CASSLIWDRGANGYTF
TRBJ1-1	once	TRBV7-2	NA	TGTGCCAGCAGCTTAGTTCCGGGGAACACTGAAGCTTTCTTT	CASSLVPGNTEAFF
TRBJ2-1	once	TRBV5-4	TRBD2	TGTGCCAGCAGCGGGGGTGGTGCGGGGGGCCTCAATGAGCAGTTCTTC	CASSGGGAGGLNEQFF
TRBJ2-3	NA	TRBV5-5	NA	TGTGCCAGCAGCTTGTTCTACGGGGGAACAGATACGCAGTATTTT	CASSLFYGGTDTQYF